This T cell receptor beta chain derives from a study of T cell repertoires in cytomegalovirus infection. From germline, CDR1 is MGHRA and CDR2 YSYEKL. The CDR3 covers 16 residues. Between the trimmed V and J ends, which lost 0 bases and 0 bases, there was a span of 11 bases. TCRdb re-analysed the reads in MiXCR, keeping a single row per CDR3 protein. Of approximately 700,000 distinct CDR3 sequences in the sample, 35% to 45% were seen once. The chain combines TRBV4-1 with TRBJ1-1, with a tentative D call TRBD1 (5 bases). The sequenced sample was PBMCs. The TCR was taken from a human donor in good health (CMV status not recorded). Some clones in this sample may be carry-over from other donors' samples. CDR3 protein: CASSQDGGRMNTEAFF. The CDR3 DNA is TGCGCCAGCAGCCAAGATGGGGGGAGGATGAACACTGAAGCTTTCTTT.